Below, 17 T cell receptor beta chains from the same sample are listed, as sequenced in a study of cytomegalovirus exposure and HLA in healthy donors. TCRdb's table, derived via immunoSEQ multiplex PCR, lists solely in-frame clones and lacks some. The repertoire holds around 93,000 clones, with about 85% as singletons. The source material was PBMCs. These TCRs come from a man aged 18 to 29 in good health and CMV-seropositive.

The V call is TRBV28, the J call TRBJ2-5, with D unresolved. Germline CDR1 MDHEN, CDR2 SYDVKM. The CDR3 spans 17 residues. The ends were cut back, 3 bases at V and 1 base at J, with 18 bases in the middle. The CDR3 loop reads CASSFIGVAESQETQYF. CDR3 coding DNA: TGTGCCAGCAGTTTTATCGGTGTGGCGGAGAGCCAAGAGACCCAGTACTTC.

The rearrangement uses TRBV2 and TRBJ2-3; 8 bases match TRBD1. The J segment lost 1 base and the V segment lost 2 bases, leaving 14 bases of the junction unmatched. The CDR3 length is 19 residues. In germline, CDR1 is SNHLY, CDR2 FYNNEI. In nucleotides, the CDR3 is TGTGCCAGCAGTGAATGGGGGCAGGGGGCGAGTCGGGGCACAGATACGCAGTATTTT. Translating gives CASSEWGQGASRGTDTQYF.

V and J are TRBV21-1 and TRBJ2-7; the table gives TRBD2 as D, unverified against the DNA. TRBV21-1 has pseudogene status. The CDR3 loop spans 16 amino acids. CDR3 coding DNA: TGTGCCAGCAGCAAAATCTCTTGGCTAGCCTCCTACGAGCAGTACGTC. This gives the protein CASSKISWLASYEQYV.

The CDR3, as DNA: TGTGCCAGCAGCGCAACAGGGGGCAATCAGCCCCAGCATTTT. Its protein is CASSATGGNQPQHF. J is TRBJ1-5 and V is TRBV9; 7 nucleotides align to TRBD1. Germline V gene lookup returns CDR1 SGDLS and CDR2 YYNGEE. CDR3 size: 14 residues. The V and J ends lost 3 bases and 2 bases, in that order; junction bases with no gene match: 2.

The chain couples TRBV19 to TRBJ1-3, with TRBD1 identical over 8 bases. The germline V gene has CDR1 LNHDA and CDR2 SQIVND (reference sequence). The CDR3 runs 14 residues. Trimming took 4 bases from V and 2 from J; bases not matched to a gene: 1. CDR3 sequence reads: CASSTQGAGNTIYF. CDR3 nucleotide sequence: TGTGCCAGTAGTACACAGGGGGCTGGAAACACCATATATTTT.

The chain's CDR3 is CASSRRQGGNTGELFF. In DNA form, the CDR3 reads TGCGCCAGCAGCAGAAGACAGGGGGGCAACACCGGGGAGCTGTTTTTT. The V and J genes are TRBV5-1 and TRBJ2-2; 9 bases are shared with TRBD1. This CDR3 has 16 amino acids. The V gene's germline CDR1 is SGHRS and CDR2 YFSETQ. The J segment lost 2 bases and the V segment lost 4 bases, leaving 6 bases of the junction unmatched.

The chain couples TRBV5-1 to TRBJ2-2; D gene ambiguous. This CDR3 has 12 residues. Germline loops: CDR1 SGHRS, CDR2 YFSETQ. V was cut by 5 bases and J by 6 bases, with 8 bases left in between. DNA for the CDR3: TGCGCCAGCAGTTCCTACCCCGGGGAGCTGTTTTTT. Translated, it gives CASSSYPGELFF.

DNA of the CDR3: TGTGCCAGCAGCCAAGGGCAGGGGCCATCCTCCTACGAGCAGTACTTC. Translated: CASSQGQGPSSYEQYF. The chain couples TRBV4-2 to TRBJ2-7, with D maybe TRBD1 (6 bases). The V gene's germline CDR1 is LGHNA and CDR2 YNFKEQ. Trimming left V 1 base short and J 0 bases short, with 13 bases between. The CDR3 loop spans 16 amino acids.

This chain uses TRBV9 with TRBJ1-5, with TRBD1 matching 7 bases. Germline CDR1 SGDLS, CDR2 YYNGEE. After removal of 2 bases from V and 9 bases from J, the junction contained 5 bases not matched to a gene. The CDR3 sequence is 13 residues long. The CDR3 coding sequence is TGTGCCAGCAGCGTTCGAGGGGGCGGGCCCCAGCATTTT. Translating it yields CASSVRGGGPQHF. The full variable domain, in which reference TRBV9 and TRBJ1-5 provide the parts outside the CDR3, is DSGVTQTPKHLITATGQRVTLRCSPRSGDLSVYWYQQSLDQGLQFLIQYYNGEERAKGNILERFSAQQFPDLHSELNLSSLELGDSALYFCASSVRGGGPQHFGDGTRLSIL.

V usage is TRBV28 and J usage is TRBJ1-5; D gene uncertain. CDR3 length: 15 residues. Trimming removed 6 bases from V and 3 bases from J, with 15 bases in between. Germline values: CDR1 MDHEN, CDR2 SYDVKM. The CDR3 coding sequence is TGTGCCAGCAGGAGAAGCGGACTTTACAATCAGCCCCAGCATTTT. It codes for CASRRSGLYNQPQHF.

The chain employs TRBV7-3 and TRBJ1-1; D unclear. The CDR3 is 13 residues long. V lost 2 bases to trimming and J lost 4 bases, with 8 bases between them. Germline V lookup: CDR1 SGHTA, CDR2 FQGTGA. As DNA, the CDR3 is TGTGCCAGCAGCTTACTCGAGTCCACTGAAGCTTTCTTT. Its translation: CASSLLESTEAFF.

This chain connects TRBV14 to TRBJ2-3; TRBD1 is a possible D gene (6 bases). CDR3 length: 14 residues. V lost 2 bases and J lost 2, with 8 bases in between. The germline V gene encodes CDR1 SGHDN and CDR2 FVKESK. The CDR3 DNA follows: TGTGCCAGCAGCCAATCGGGACACACAGATACGCAGTATTTT. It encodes CASSQSGHTDTQYF.

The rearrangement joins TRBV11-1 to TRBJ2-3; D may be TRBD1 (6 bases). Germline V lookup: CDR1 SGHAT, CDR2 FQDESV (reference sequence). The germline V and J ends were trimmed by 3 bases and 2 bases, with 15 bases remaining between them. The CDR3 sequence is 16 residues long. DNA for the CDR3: TGTGCCAGCAGCTTGCTCAGGGGTTGGAACACAGATACGCAGTATTTT. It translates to CASSLLRGWNTDTQYF.

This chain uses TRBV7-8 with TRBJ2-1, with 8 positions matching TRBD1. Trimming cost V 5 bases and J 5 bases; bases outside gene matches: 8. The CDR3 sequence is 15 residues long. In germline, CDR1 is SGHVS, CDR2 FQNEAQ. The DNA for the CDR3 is TGTGCCAGCAGCCCCCAGGGGGCCAAGGACAATGAGCAGTTCTTC. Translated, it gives CASSPQGAKDNEQFF. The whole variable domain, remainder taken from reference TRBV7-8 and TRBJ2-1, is GAGVSQSPRYKVAKRGQDVALRCDPISGHVSLFWYQQALGQGPEFLTYFQNEAQLDKSGLPSDRFFAERPEGSVSTLKIQRTQQEDSAVYLCASSPQGAKDNEQFFGPGTRLTVL.

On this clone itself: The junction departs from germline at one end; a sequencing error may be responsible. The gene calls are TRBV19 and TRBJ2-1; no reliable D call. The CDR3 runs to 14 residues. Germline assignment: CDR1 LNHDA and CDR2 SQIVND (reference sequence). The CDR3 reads CASSYNPSDNEQFF. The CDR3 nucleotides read TGTGCCAGTAGTTATAATCCCTCCGACAATGAGCAGTTCTTC.

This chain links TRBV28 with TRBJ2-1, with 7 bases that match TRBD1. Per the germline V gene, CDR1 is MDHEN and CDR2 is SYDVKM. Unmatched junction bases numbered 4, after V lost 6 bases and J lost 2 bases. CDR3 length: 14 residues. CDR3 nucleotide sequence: TGTGCCAGCAGGGACAGGACCACCTACAATGAGCAGTTCTTC. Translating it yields CASRDRTTYNEQFF.

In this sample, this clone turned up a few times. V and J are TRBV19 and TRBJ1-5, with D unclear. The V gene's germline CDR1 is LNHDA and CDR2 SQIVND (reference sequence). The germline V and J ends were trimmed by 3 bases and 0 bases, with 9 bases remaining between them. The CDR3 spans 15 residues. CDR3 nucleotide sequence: TGTGCCAGTAGTATTACAGCCCTTAGCAATCAGCCCCAGCATTTT. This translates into CASSITALSNQPQHF.